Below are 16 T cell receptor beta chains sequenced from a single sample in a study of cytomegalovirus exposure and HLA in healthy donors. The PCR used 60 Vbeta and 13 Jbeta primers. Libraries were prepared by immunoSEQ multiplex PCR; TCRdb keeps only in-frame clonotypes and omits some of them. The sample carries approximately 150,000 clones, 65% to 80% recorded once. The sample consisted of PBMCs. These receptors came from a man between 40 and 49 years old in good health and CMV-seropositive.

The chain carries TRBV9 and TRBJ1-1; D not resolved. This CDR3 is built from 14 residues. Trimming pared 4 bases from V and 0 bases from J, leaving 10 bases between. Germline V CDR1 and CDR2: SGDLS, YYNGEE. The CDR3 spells CASSWGGLNTEAFF. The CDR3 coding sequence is TGTGCCAGCAGCTGGGGAGGTTTGAACACTGAAGCTTTCTTT. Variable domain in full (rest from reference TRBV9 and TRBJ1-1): DSGVTQTPKHLITATGQRVTLRCSPRSGDLSVYWYQQSLDQGLQFLIQYYNGEERAKGNILERFSAQQFPDLHSELNLSSLELGDSALYFCASSWGGLNTEAFFGQGTRLTVV.

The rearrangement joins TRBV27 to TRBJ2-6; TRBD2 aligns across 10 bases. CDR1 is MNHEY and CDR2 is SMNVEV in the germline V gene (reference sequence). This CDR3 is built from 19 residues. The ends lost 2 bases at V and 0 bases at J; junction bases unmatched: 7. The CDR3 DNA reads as TGTGCCAGCAGTTTAGGCCTAGCGGGAGCTCACTCTGGGGCCAACGTCCTGACTTTC. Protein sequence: CASSLGLAGAHSGANVLTF.

CDR3 in amino acids: CASSSSGRIPQETQYF. In DNA form, the CDR3 reads TGTGCCAGCAGCTCTAGCGGGAGAATCCCCCAAGAGACCCAGTACTTC. The rearrangement links TRBV7-2 to TRBJ2-5; TRBD2 matches 10 bases. There are 16 residues in the CDR3. V lost 4 bases to trimming and J lost 1 base; unmatched junction nucleotides: 6. Germline V lookup: CDR1 SGHTA, CDR2 FQGNSA. The whole variable domain, remainder taken from reference TRBV7-2 and TRBJ2-5, is GAGVSQSPSNKVTEKGKDVELRCDPISGHTALYWYRQSLGQGLEFLIYFQGNSAPDKSGLPSDRFSAERTGGSVSTLTIQRTQQEDSAVYLCASSSSGRIPQETQYFGPGTRLLVL.

As DNA, the CDR3 is TGTGCCAGCACTCCAGCGGGGTACACTGAAGCTTTCTTT. This encodes CASTPAGYTEAFF. The V and J genes are TRBV6-5 and TRBJ1-1; D unresolved. Deletions cut 7 bases from V and 3 bases from J, with 12 bases between. The CDR3 sequence is 13 residues long. Germline loops: CDR1 MNHEY, CDR2 SVGAGI.

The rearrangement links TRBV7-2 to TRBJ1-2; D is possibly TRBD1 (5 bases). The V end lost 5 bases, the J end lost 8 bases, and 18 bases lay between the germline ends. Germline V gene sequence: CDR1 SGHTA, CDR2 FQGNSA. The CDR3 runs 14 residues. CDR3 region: CASSPRGGVRGYTF. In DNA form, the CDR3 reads TGTGCCAGCAGCCCCCGTGGGGGGGTCAGGGGCTACACCTTC.

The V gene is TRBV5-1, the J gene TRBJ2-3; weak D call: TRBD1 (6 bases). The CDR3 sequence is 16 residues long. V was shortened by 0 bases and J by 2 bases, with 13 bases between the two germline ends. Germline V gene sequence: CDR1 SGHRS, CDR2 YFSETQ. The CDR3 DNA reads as TGCGCCAGCAGCTTGGGGGGGACACACAACACAGATACGCAGTATTTT. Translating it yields CASSLGGTHNTDTQYF.

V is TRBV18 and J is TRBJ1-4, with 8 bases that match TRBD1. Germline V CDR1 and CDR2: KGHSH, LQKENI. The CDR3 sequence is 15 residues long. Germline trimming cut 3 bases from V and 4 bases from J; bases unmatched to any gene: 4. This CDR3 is CASSPTTGVNEKLFF. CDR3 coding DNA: TGTGCCAGCTCACCGACGACAGGGGTTAATGAAAAACTGTTTTTT.

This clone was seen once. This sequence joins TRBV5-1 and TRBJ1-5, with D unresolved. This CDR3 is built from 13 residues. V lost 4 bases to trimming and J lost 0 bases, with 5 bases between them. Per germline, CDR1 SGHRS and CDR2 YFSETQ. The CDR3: CASSAYSNQPQHF. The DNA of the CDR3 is TGCGCCAGCAGCGCCTATAGCAATCAGCCCCAGCATTTT.

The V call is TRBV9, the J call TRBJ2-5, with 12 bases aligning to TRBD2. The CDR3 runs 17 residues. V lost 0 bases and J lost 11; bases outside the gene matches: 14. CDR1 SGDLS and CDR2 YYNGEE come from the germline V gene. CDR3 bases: TGTGCCAGCAGCGTAGCCCCGACTAGCGGGAGAGTAGAAGAGCAGTACTTC. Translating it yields CASSVAPTSGRVEEQYF.

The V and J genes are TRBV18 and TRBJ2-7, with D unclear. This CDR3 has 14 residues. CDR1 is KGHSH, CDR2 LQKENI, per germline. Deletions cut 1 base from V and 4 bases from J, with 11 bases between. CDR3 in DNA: TGTGCCAGCTCACCACAAGTAAACAGTTACGAGCAGTACTTC. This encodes CASSPQVNSYEQYF. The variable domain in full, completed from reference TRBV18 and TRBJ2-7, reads NAGVMQNPRHLVRRRGQEARLRCSPMKGHSHVYWYRQLPEEGLKFMVYLQKENIIDESGMPKERFSAEFPKEGPSILRIQQVVRGDSAAYFCASSPQVNSYEQYFGPGTRLTVT.

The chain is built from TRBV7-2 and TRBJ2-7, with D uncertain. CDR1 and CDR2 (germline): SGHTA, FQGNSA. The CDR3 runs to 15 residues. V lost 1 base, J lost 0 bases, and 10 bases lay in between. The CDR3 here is CASSLVAGASYEQYF. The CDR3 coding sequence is TGTGCCAGCAGCTTAGTCGCTGGAGCCTCCTACGAGCAGTACTTC.

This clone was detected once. The CDR3 bases are TGTGCCAGCAGCTTGACTAGCGGGAGCCCCAGGAAAGAGCAGTACTTC. It encodes CASSLTSGSPRKEQYF. V is TRBV5-6 and J is TRBJ2-7; 11 positions match TRBD2. Trimming removed 1 base from V and 7 bases from J; junction bases left unmatched: 10. In germline, CDR1 is SGHDT, CDR2 YYEEEE. This CDR3 is 16 amino acids long. The full variable domain, rest sourced from reference TRBV5-6 and TRBJ2-7, is DAGVTQSPTHLIKTRGQQVTLRCSPKSGHDTVSWYQQALGQGPQFIFQYYEEEERQRGNFPDRFSGHQFPNYSSELNVNALLLGDSALYLCASSLTSGSPRKEQYFGPGTRLTVT.

The CDR3: CASSPTGSAGANVLTF. In DNA form, the CDR3 reads TGTGCCAGCTCACCGACGGGATCGGCTGGGGCCAACGTCCTGACTTTC. The rearrangement joins TRBV18 to TRBJ2-6; a weak D match, TRBD2 (5 bases). V lost 3 bases, J lost 2 bases, and 11 bases lay in between. CDR1 and CDR2 (germline): KGHSH, LQKENI. The CDR3 has 16 residues.

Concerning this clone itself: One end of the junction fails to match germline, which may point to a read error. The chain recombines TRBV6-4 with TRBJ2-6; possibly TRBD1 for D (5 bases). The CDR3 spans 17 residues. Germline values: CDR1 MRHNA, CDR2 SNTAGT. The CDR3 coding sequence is TGTGCCAGCAGTGAACGGACGGAGCCCTCTGGGGCCAACGGCCTGACTTTC. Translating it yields CASSERTEPSGANGLTF.

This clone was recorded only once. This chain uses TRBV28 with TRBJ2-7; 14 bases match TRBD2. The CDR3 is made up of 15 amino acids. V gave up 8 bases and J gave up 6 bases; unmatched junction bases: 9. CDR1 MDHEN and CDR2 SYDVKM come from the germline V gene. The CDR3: CASRRGTSGSFEQYF. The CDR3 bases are TGTGCCAGCCGACGAGGGACTAGCGGGAGCTTCGAGCAGTACTTC.

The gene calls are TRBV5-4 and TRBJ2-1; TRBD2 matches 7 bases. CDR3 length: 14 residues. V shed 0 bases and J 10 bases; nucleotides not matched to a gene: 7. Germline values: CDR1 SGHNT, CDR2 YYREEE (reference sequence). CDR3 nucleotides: TGTGCCAGCAGCTTGGACTGGGGCGGGAGAGAGCAGTTCTTC. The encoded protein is CASSLDWGGREQFF.